This T cell receptor (beta chain) was recovered during a study of blood T cell repertoires in COVID-19. Across the study: Sources were T cells, B-cell-depleted T cells, or PBMCs; the material itself was cDNA or gDNA.

Clinical history reported by participants formed the basis on which cohorts were assigned. Only a few counts were recorded for this clone. Original handling: Using reference gene primer amplification, nucleated cell counts were estimated. Repertoires were generated with immunoSEQ multiplex PCR, while TCRdb's copy carries only in-frame clones and drops some. That table furnishes V, J and clone size, whereas the DNA furnished D and trimming. The table has about 250,000 clones, more than 75% seen once; the top ten hold less than 2%. This TCR was sampled from a man aged 35 to 55 who had recovered from COVID-19. Sequenced sample: PBMCs or T cells enriched from blood (not recorded which).

CDR3 region: CASSRSGGNRGYTF. CDR3 bases: TGTGCCAGCAGTCGATCTGGAGGGAACAGAGGCTACACCTTC. V and J are TRBV6-6 and TRBJ1-2, with D uncertain. Germline CDR1 and CDR2: MNHNY and SVGAGI (reference sequence). V lost 5 bases and J lost 8, with 18 bases in between. The CDR3 totals 14 residues.